Listed below are T cell receptor beta chains from one sample, sequenced in a study of cytomegalovirus exposure and HLA in healthy donors. Profiled with immunoSEQ multiplex PCR; TCRdb holds only in-frame clones, not every one. The data contain tens of thousands of clones, less than 80% of them seen just once; the ten biggest clones take up approximately 3%. The sequencing input was PBMCs. These receptor sequences come from a woman in her thirties or forties in good health and CMV-seronegative. CDR3s include the opening cysteine and the closing phenylalanine or tryptophan. D genes are given only for firm matches.

V	J	D	CDR3
TRBV4-1	TRBJ2-2	TRBD1	CASSQERGTVNTGELFF
TRBV18	TRBJ2-7	NA	CASSTTLPYEQYF
TRBV5-4	TRBJ1-2	NA	CASSPGGGLDYGYTF
TRBV6-6	TRBJ1-2	NA	CASSYGGRDYGYTF
TRBV28	TRBJ1-1	NA	CASSPVRRGGTEAFF
TRBV5-1	TRBJ1-3	TRBD1	CAPPGVRDSVGNTIYF
TRBV6-5	TRBJ2-7	NA	CASSYPGLTSYEQYF
TRBV9	TRBJ2-6	NA	CASSVAGANVLTF
TRBV7-9	TRBJ1-3	NA	CASILDGGQGNTIYF
TRBV23-1	TRBJ2-7	TRBD1	CASRLQITGAASNF
TRBV6-5	TRBJ1-2	NA	CASSYSNTGGYGYTF
TRBV19	TRBJ2-7	TRBD1	CASSKPQGGEQYF
TRBV11-3	TRBJ2-7	TRBD2	CASSLSGSLNEQYF
TRBV18	TRBJ1-1	NA	CASSPQSGNTEAFF
TRBV4-3	TRBJ2-7	TRBD2	CASSQGGGTSGYEQYF
TRBV2	TRBJ2-7	NA	CASREGSYEQYF
TRBV7-6	TRBJ1-3	NA	CASSSGQGSGNTIYF
TRBV30	TRBJ2-1	NA	CAWSAAPGRNEQFF
TRBV10-1	TRBJ1-1	NA	CASSDQLERRAFF
TRBV28	TRBJ1-1	TRBD1	CASSLPRGKGTEAFF
TRBV5-1	TRBJ2-2	TRBD2	CASSLASGSRDGELFF
TRBV28	TRBJ2-7	TRBD2	CASSPAGLASSYEQYF
TRBV11-1	TRBJ1-1	NA	CASSLGQLNTEAFF
TRBV5-1	TRBJ2-7	TRBD2	CASSLGQRESEQYF
TRBV6-5	TRBJ1-4	NA	CASSQFEKLFF
TRBV29-1	TRBJ2-7	NA	CSARLSDRGTYEQYF
TRBV28	TRBJ2-7	TRBD2	CASSLRREGYEQYF
TRBV5-1	TRBJ2-1	TRBD1	CASSLASGTGGLNEQFF
TRBV28	TRBJ1-2	NA	CASSRQAVSAYGYTF
TRBV7-9	TRBJ2-4	TRBD1	CASSLAGTGIAKNIQYF
TRBV28	TRBJ1-6	NA	CASSLGLFYNSPLHF
TRBV11-2	TRBJ2-7	NA	CASSFSAYEQYF
TRBV29-1	TRBJ1-4	TRBD1	CSVKDRGSVKLFF
TRBV25-1	TRBJ2-1	TRBD2	CASSELGTSGYNEQFF
TRBV11-2	TRBJ1-1	NA	CASSWTRVNTEAFF
TRBV28	TRBJ1-5	NA	CASSLSDINQPQHF
TRBV29-1	TRBJ2-2	NA	CSVAKRQINTGELFF
TRBV6-5	TRBJ1-2	TRBD1	CASSHLQGRAYGYTF
TRBV5-1	TRBJ2-6	NA	CASSLPTGSGANVLTF
TRBV7-9	NA	TRBD1	CASSLIQGAPEQYF
TRBV9	TRBJ1-2	TRBD1	CASSGDGQGALYGYTF
TRBV6-5	TRBJ1-1	TRBD1	CASSYSTGRNTEAFF
TRBV28	TRBJ2-5	TRBD2	CASSLPGGRGTQYF
TRBV6-6	TRBJ2-2	TRBD2	CASSYPGLPATGELFF
TRBV7-3	TRBJ1-2	NA	CASSLLGQNGYTF
TRBV6-5	TRBJ1-1	NA	CASSYGRKNTEAFF
TRBV7-2	TRBJ1-5	NA	CASSLGWGGGQPQHF
TRBV7-8	TRBJ1-5	TRBD1	CASSIGTGENSNQPQHF
TRBV6-6	TRBJ2-1	NA	CASRPYRERGNEQFF
TRBV7-6	TRBJ1-2	NA	CASSLGTYRAGNYGYTF
TRBV11-1	TRBJ1-1	NA	CASSPTQSRTRAFF
TRBV19	TRBJ2-7	NA	CASSIGGLTYEQYF
TRBV7-2	TRBJ2-1	NA	CASSLLGGAAYNEQFF
TRBV5-1	TRBJ2-2	NA	CASSQLRSTGELFF
TRBV15	TRBJ2-5	TRBD2	CATLLREGHLETQYF
TRBV5-4	TRBJ1-1	TRBD1	CASRDRDRGNTEAFF
TRBV5-1	TRBJ2-3	TRBD1	CASSLRGTGVDTQYF
TRBV15	TRBJ2-4	TRBD2	CATSRDRESGRILAKNIQYF
TRBV19	TRBJ2-1	TRBD1	CASSFSGGHEQFF
TRBV5-1	TRBJ2-2	TRBD2	CASSTGLAGVGELFF